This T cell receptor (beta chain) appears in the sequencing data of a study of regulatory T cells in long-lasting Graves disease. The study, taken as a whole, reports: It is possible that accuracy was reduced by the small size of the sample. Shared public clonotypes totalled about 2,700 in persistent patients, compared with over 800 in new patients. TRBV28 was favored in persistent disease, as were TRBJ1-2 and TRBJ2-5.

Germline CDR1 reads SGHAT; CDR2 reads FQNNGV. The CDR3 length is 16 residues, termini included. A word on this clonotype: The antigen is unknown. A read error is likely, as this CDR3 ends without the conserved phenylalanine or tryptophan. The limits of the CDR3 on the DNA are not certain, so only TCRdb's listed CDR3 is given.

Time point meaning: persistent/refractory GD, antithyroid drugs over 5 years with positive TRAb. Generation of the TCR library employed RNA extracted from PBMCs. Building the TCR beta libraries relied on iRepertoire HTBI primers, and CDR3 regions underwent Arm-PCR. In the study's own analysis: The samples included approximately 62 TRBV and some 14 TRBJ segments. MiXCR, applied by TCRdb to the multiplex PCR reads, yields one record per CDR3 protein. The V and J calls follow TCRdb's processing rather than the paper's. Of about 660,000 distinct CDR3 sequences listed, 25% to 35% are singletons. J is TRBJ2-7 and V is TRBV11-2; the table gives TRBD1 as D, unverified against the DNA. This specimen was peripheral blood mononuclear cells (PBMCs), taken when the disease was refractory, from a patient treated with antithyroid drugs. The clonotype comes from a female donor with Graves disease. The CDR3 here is CASSLGYVYSMTAPTY.